The source of this T cell receptor beta chain is a study of T cell repertoires in cytomegalovirus infection. Looking at the study overall: TCR beta signatures that were public indicated CMV infection and matching HLA type. Overall study results and limits: There were HLA-C-restricted CMV-specific TCR beta clonotypes dominating the ex vivo response.

TCRdb reanalysed the reads using MiXCR and keeps one entry per CDR3 protein. The sample has around 240,000 distinct CDR3 sequences; about 20% are singletons. The length of the CDR3 is 12 residues. Germline CDR1 is SEHNR and CDR2 is FQNEAQ (reference sequence). Trimming removed 8 bases from V and 2 bases from J, with 7 bases in between. This clonotype was seen at least ten times. The antigen is unknown. The J gene is TRBJ2-1, the V gene TRBV7-9; D ambiguous. The sample taken for sequencing was CD8+ T cells from PBMCs. The TCR was taken from a human donor in good health (CMV status not recorded). Some clones in this sample may be carry-over from other donors' samples. The CDR3 reads CASSGPYNEQFF. CDR3 in DNA: TGTGCCAGCTCTGGCCCCTACAATGAGCAGTTCTTC.